Below are 5 T cell receptor beta chains sequenced from a single sample in a study of T cell responses to AZD1222 COVID-19 vaccine. Clones were read by immunoSEQ multiplex PCR, and TCRdb kept only the in-frame ones, dropping some. This table has approximately 110,000 clones, around nine tenths appearing once. The sample in question was peripheral blood, obtained on day 0 of AZD1222 vaccination. Receptors were obtained from an adult in good health.

The V and J genes are TRBV6-1 and TRBJ2-7; tentative D call: TRBD1 (6 bases). V was pared by 2 bases and J by 6 bases, with 11 bases between. This CDR3 comprises 13 residues. Germline V gene lookup returns CDR1 MNHNS and CDR2 SASEGT. This CDR3 reads CASSELGAGEQYF. The CDR3 DNA is TGTGCCAGCAGTGAATTGGGGGCCGGCGAGCAGTACTTC.

This chain connects TRBV7-9 to TRBJ2-7; 10 bases fit TRBD1. Trimming took 5 bases from V and 2 from J; bases not matched to a gene: 3. The CDR3 has 14 residues. Germline CDR1 and CDR2: SEHNR and FQNEAQ (reference sequence). CDR3 region: CASSTDRGTYEQYF. In DNA, the CDR3 is TGTGCCAGCAGCACGGACAGGGGGACCTACGAGCAGTACTTC.

The chain carries TRBV27 and TRBJ1-4; D perhaps matches TRBD1 (5 bases). Germline assignment: CDR1 MNHEY and CDR2 SMNVEV (reference sequence). Deletions cut 4 bases from V and 3 bases from J, with 9 bases between. The CDR3 consists of 14 residues. The chain's CDR3 is CASSSAGPNEKLFF. CDR3 coding DNA: TGTGCCAGCAGTTCGGCAGGGCCTAATGAAAAACTGTTTTTT.

The V and J genes are TRBV5-5 and TRBJ2-7; TRBD2 agrees at 7 bases. Looked up from germline, CDR1 is SGHKS and CDR2 is YYEKEE (reference sequence). The V gene end was trimmed by 4 bases and the J gene end by 3 bases; junction bases not matched to a gene: 7. This CDR3 spans 14 amino acids. The CDR3 sequence is CASSLSGTLYEQYF. The CDR3 DNA reads TGTGCCAGCAGCCTGAGCGGGACCCTCTACGAGCAGTACTTC.

The chain has TRBV5-1 and TRBJ1-5; D perhaps matches TRBD1 (5 bases). V was trimmed by 0 bases and J by 7 bases, leaving 11 bases between them. Looked up from germline, CDR1 is SGHRS and CDR2 is YFSETQ. CDR3 length: 14 amino acids. CDR3 sequence reads: CASSLEGRGQPQHF. The CDR3 DNA reads as TGCGCCAGCAGCTTGGAGGGGAGGGGACAGCCCCAGCATTTT.